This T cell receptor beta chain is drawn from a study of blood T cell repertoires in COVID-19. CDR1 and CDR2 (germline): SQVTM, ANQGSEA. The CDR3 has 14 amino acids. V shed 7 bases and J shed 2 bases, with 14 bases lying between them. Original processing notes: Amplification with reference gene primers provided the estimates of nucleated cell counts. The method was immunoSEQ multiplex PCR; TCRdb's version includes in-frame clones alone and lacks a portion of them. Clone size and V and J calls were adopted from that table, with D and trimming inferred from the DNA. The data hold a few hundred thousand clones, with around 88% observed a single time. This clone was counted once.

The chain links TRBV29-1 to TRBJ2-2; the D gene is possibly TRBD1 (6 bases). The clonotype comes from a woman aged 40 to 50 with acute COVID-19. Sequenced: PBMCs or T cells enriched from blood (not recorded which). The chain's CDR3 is CSALRGRNTGELFF. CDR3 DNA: TGCAGCGCCCTGAGGGGGAGAAACACCGGGGAGCTGTTTTTT.